Listed below are T cell receptor beta chains from one sample, sequenced in a study of T cells in Graves' hyperthyroidism and ophthalmopathy. TCRdb re-analysed the multiplex PCR reads in MiXCR, keeping a single row per CDR3 protein. Of hundreds of thousands of distinct CDR3 sequences detected, roughly 22% appear once; the ten largest clones hold over 55%. Material for sequencing was blood. The source is a man aged 30 to 39 with Graves' ophthalmopathy. The CDR3 runs from the conserved cysteine through the conserved F or W. D genes are given only for firm matches. Expanded clones get a size class; other rows say once, few or many, or leave the size out.

D gene: TRBD1; J gene: TRBJ2-7; V gene: TRBV9; clone size: -; CDR3 DNA: TGTGCCAGCAGCGTATCTGGACAGGGGTCCTACGAGCAGTACTTC; CDR3 protein: CASSVSGQGSYEQYF
D gene: -; J gene: TRBJ2-1; V gene: TRBV28; clone size: -; CDR3 DNA: TGTGCCAGCAGTTTAGCGGAGGCCCTACATTATGAGCAGTTCTTC; CDR3 protein: CASSLAEALHYEQFF
D gene: -; J gene: TRBJ2-5; V gene: TRBV7-9; clone size: -; CDR3 DNA: TGTGCCAGCAGCTTAAGTGGGCAGACCCAGTACTTC; CDR3 protein: CASSLSGQTQYF
D gene: -; J gene: TRBJ2-1; V gene: TRBV30; clone size: many; CDR3 DNA: TGTGCCTTGGGGAACAATGAGCAGTTCTTC; CDR3 protein: CALGNNEQFF
D gene: -; J gene: TRBJ2-2; V gene: TRBV20-1; clone size: -; CDR3 DNA: TGCAGTGCCAAGGGACACCGGGGCCAGAACACCGGGGAGCTGTTTTTT; CDR3 protein: CSAKGHRGQNTGELFF
D gene: -; J gene: TRBJ2-7; V gene: TRBV15; clone size: few; CDR3 DNA: TGTGCCACCAGCAGAGACGTTGGGGAGCAGTACTTC; CDR3 protein: CATSRDVGEQYF
D gene: TRBD1; J gene: TRBJ1-1; V gene: TRBV6-1; clone size: many; CDR3 DNA: TGTGCCAGCAGTACAGGGGCCATAACTGAAGCTTTCTTT; CDR3 protein: CASSTGAITEAFF
D gene: TRBD2; J gene: TRBJ2-7; V gene: TRBV11-2; clone size: -; CDR3 DNA: TGTGCCAGCAGCTTAGATTCGCTAGCGGGAGGATACGAGCAGTACTTC; CDR3 protein: CASSLDSLAGGYEQYF
D gene: -; J gene: TRBJ1-2; V gene: TRBV11-3; clone size: many; CDR3 DNA: TGTGCCAGCAGCTTCCGGGCGGAGAGTGGCTACACCTTC; CDR3 protein: CASSFRAESGYTF
D gene: TRBD1; J gene: TRBJ1-6; V gene: TRBV19; clone size: once; CDR3 DNA: TGTGCCAGTACTTCTACCACAGGGGCCTTGAGTTCACCCCTCCACTTT; CDR3 protein: CASTSTTGALSSPLHF
D gene: TRBD2; J gene: TRBJ2-4; V gene: TRBV14; clone size: few; CDR3 DNA: TGTGCCAGCAGCCAAACTAGCGGGCGAGCCAAAAACATTCAGTACTTC; CDR3 protein: CASSQTSGRAKNIQYF
D gene: TRBD2; J gene: TRBJ2-1; V gene: TRBV20-1; clone size: many; CDR3 DNA: TGCAGTGCTAGTAGCGGGAGGGGCTTTAATGAGCAGTTCTTC; CDR3 protein: CSASSGRGFNEQFF
D gene: -; J gene: TRBJ1-1; V gene: TRBV9; clone size: many; CDR3 DNA: TGTGCCAGCAGCTCGGAAGGGGGGCCTGAAGCTTTCTTT; CDR3 protein: CASSSEGGPEAFF
D gene: TRBD2; J gene: TRBJ2-1; V gene: TRBV12-5; clone size: few; CDR3 DNA: TGTGCTAGTGGTTTAGGTAGCGGGAGAGAGCAGTTCTTC; CDR3 protein: CASGLGSGREQFF
D gene: -; J gene: TRBJ2-6; V gene: TRBV30; clone size: -; CDR3 DNA: TGTGCCTGGAGTAGATGGGTTCAAGGGGACTCTGGGGCCAACGTCCTGACTTTC; CDR3 protein: CAWSRWVQGDSGANVLTF
D gene: TRBD1; J gene: TRBJ1-2; V gene: TRBV2; clone size: many; CDR3 DNA: TGTGCCAGCAGTGAGCGGGGACAGACCTCCGCGGAGAGCTACACCTTC; CDR3 protein: CASSERGQTSAESYTF
D gene: -; J gene: TRBJ2-3; V gene: TRBV30; clone size: many; CDR3 DNA: TGTGCCTGGAGTGCTAGAAGGCTTGGAGATACGCAGTATTTT; CDR3 protein: CAWSARRLGDTQYF
D gene: -; J gene: TRBJ2-5; V gene: TRBV7-9; clone size: many; CDR3 DNA: TGTGCCAGCAGCCCCGGAACTAAAGGAGAGACCCAGTACTTC; CDR3 protein: CASSPGTKGETQYF
D gene: TRBD1; J gene: TRBJ1-5; V gene: TRBV10-3; clone size: few; CDR3 DNA: TGTGCCATCAGTGGGACAGGGGGCTTGAGCAATCAGCCCCAGCATTTT; CDR3 protein: CAISGTGGLSNQPQHF
D gene: -; J gene: TRBJ1-6; V gene: TRBV5-1; clone size: -; CDR3 DNA: TGTGCCAGCAGCTTCGGGGGGTCGGGTTCACCCCTCCACTTT; CDR3 protein: CASSFGGSGSPLHF
D gene: -; J gene: TRBJ1-5; V gene: TRBV4-1; clone size: -; CDR3 DNA: TGCGCCAGCAGCCAAGATGTTTTAGGAGGGACGAATCAGCCCCAGCATTTT; CDR3 protein: CASSQDVLGGTNQPQHF
D gene: -; J gene: TRBJ1-3; V gene: TRBV11-3; clone size: -; CDR3 DNA: TGTGCCAGCAGCTTATCCCAGCCTACCTCTGGAAACACCATATATTTT; CDR3 protein: CASSLSQPTSGNTIYF
D gene: -; J gene: TRBJ2-6; V gene: TRBV2; clone size: -; CDR3 DNA: TGTGCCAGCAGTGAATCACATAATGGGGCCAACGTCCTGACTTTC; CDR3 protein: CASSESHNGANVLTF
D gene: TRBD1; J gene: TRBJ2-6; V gene: TRBV12-3/TRBV12-4; clone size: -; CDR3 DNA: TGTGCCAGCAGCCCGGGACAGGGGGGGCCTGGGGCCAACGTCCTGACTTTC; CDR3 protein: CASSPGQGGPGANVLTF
D gene: TRBD1; J gene: TRBJ2-1; V gene: TRBV6-2/TRBV6-3; clone size: -; CDR3 DNA: TGTGCCAGCAGTTACGGGGGACAGGGGGCCGATGAGCAGTTCTTC; CDR3 protein: CASSYGGQGADEQFF
D gene: -; J gene: TRBJ1-3; V gene: TRBV3-1; clone size: -; CDR3 DNA: TGTGCCAGCAGCACTATCTCAGGAAACACCATATATTTT; CDR3 protein: CASSTISGNTIYF
D gene: -; J gene: TRBJ2-7; V gene: TRBV29-1; clone size: -; CDR3 DNA: TGCAGCGTCGGGCGGGGCATGGCCTACGAGCAGTACTTC; CDR3 protein: CSVGRGMAYEQYF
D gene: TRBD1; J gene: TRBJ1-2; V gene: TRBV30; clone size: many; CDR3 DNA: TGTGCCTGGGGACTGAGAGGGACAGACTATGGCTACACCTTC; CDR3 protein: CAWGLRGTDYGYTF
D gene: TRBD1; J gene: TRBJ2-1; V gene: TRBV6-1; clone size: -; CDR3 DNA: TGTGCCAGCAACAGGGGACCCTACAATGAGCAGTTCTTC; CDR3 protein: CASNRGPYNEQFF
D gene: -; J gene: TRBJ2-3; V gene: TRBV11-2; clone size: -; CDR3 DNA: TGTGCCAGCAGTTTAATACAGGCAGGGTCAGATACGCAGTATTTT; CDR3 protein: CASSLIQAGSDTQYF
D gene: -; J gene: TRBJ2-6; V gene: TRBV30; clone size: many; CDR3 DNA: TGTGCCTGGAGTGCCTCTGGGGCCAACGTCCTGACTTTC; CDR3 protein: CAWSASGANVLTF
D gene: -; J gene: TRBJ2-3; V gene: TRBV20-1; clone size: few; CDR3 DNA: TGCAGTGCCGCTAGTAGGGGGGGATGCACAGATACGCAGTATTTT; CDR3 protein: CSAASRGGCTDTQYF
D gene: -; J gene: TRBJ2-1; V gene: TRBV15; clone size: few; CDR3 DNA: TGTGCCACCAGCAGCGACAGGCCTCCCCAACCCTACAATGAGCAGTTCTTC; CDR3 protein: CATSSDRPPQPYNEQFF
D gene: TRBD1; J gene: TRBJ2-7; V gene: TRBV20-1; clone size: many; CDR3 DNA: TGCAGTGCTAGGGAGGGACAGGGTGTTCGCTACGAGCAGTACTTC; CDR3 protein: CSAREGQGVRYEQYF
D gene: -; J gene: TRBJ1-3; V gene: TRBV6-1; clone size: few; CDR3 DNA: TGTGCCAGCAGTGAAGCGGCGGTTGGAAACACCATATATTTT; CDR3 protein: CASSEAAVGNTIYF
D gene: -; J gene: TRBJ2-7; V gene: TRBV3-1; clone size: -; CDR3 DNA: TGTGCCAGCAGACCCCAGGGAGGCCACGAGCAGTACTTC; CDR3 protein: CASRPQGGHEQYF
D gene: TRBD1; J gene: TRBJ2-2; V gene: TRBV6-2/TRBV6-3; clone size: -; CDR3 DNA: TGTGCCAGCACCAACCAGGGGGCCACGGACACCGGGGAGCTGTTTTTT; CDR3 protein: CASTNQGATDTGELFF
D gene: TRBD1; J gene: TRBJ1-4; V gene: TRBV28; clone size: -; CDR3 DNA: TGTGCCAGCAGTTTATTCGGGACAGGGGGTGAAAAACTGTTTTTT; CDR3 protein: CASSLFGTGGEKLFF
D gene: TRBD1; J gene: TRBJ1-3; V gene: TRBV16; clone size: -; CDR3 DNA: TGTGCCAGCAGCCAATTGGACAGGGGCCCCGGAAACACCATATATTTT; CDR3 protein: CASSQLDRGPGNTIYF
D gene: TRBD1; J gene: TRBJ1-1; V gene: TRBV19; clone size: few; CDR3 DNA: TGTGCCAGTAGTATCGGGGACAGAACTGAAGCTTTCTTT; CDR3 protein: CASSIGDRTEAFF
D gene: TRBD1; J gene: TRBJ1-5; V gene: TRBV30; clone size: many; CDR3 DNA: TGTGCCTGGGCGGACAGGGAAAATCAGCCCCAGCATTTT; CDR3 protein: CAWADRENQPQHF
D gene: -; J gene: TRBJ1-1; V gene: TRBV11-1; clone size: -; CDR3 DNA: TGTGCCAGCAGCAAACGACGCAGGGGAGGGTTCGCTGAAGCTTTCTTT; CDR3 protein: CASSKRRRGGFAEAFF
D gene: -; J gene: TRBJ2-7; V gene: TRBV10-2; clone size: -; CDR3 DNA: TGCGCCAGCAGGTTGACACCCTCCTCCTACGAGCAGTACTTC; CDR3 protein: CASRLTPSSYEQYF
D gene: -; J gene: TRBJ2-5; V gene: TRBV3-1; clone size: many; CDR3 DNA: TGTGCCAGCAGCCAAGGTCTCAGGGGTGAGACCCAGTACTTC; CDR3 protein: CASSQGLRGETQYF
D gene: TRBD1; J gene: TRBJ2-7; V gene: TRBV12-5; clone size: few; CDR3 DNA: TGTGCTAGTGGTTCACGGGACAGCTACGAGCAGTACTTC; CDR3 protein: CASGSRDSYEQYF
D gene: -; J gene: TRBJ1-2; V gene: TRBV12-3/TRBV12-4; clone size: -; CDR3 DNA: TGTGCCAGCAGCTTTACAGGGAGCTATGGCTACACCTTC; CDR3 protein: CASSFTGSYGYTF
D gene: -; J gene: TRBJ2-2; V gene: TRBV6-1; clone size: -; CDR3 DNA: TGTGCCAGCACTCGGGGGTGGGCGCAAACCGGGGAGCTGTTTTTT; CDR3 protein: CASTRGWAQTGELFF
D gene: TRBD2; J gene: TRBJ2-1; V gene: TRBV12-3/TRBV12-4; clone size: many; CDR3 DNA: TGTGCCAGCAGGGCGACTAGCGGGAGGGCCAATTCCTACAATGAGCAGTTCTTC; CDR3 protein: CASRATSGRANSYNEQFF